These T cell receptor beta chains were read from a single sample in a study of cytomegalovirus exposure and HLA in healthy donors. Profiling relied on immunoSEQ multiplex PCR, and the TCRdb table lists in-frame clones only, not all of them. The sample lists around 110,000 clones, about four fifths seen once, with around 4.2% in the top ten. Sequenced sample: PBMCs. The receptors here all came from a woman in her 30s in good health and CMV-seronegative. Both conserved end residues are part of each CDR3. A D gene is named only where the DNA matches it firmly.

d_call j_call cdr3_length v_call cdr3_aa
TRBD2 TRBJ2-7 15 TRBV7-2 CASSLELAGASEQYF
- TRBJ2-3 18 TRBV9 CASSPQGRELLSTDTQYF
- TRBJ2-5 11 TRBV5-5 CASSLQETQYF
TRBD2 TRBJ2-2 15 TRBV19 CASRETSRSTGELFF
- TRBJ2-7 16 TRBV4-1 CASSQEHWASSYEQYF
TRBD2 TRBJ2-1 18 TRBV9 CASSVYGGAGGPYNEQFF
- TRBJ2-7 15 TRBV14 CASSQTEQVGYEQYF
TRBD2 TRBJ2-7 19 TRBV27 CASSLSTGLAGGLAYEQYF
- TRBJ1-5 16 TRBV7-9 CASSSIGQINNQPQHF
TRBD2 TRBJ2-7 15 TRBV28 CASTLLAGGVYEQYF
TRBD1 TRBJ2-5 14 TRBV6-5 CASSLGTGRETQYF
- TRBJ2-2 15 TRBV9 CASSVYQEITGELFF
- TRBJ2-5 14 TRBV28 CASSLGTEQETQYF
- TRBJ2-5 14 TRBV7-9 CASSLEQLQETQYF
TRBD1 TRBJ1-2 13 TRBV10-1 CASSVNRGYGYTF
TRBD2 TRBJ2-7 13 TRBV5-1 CASSAGLEGEQYF
- TRBJ2-1 15 TRBV2 CASYPDRLSYNEQFF
- TRBJ1-2 15 TRBV4-1 CASSQVDSTIGGYTF
- TRBJ2-4 18 TRBV18 CASSPRTDGVGGKNIQYF
- TRBJ2-3 14 TRBV21-1 CASSASGSTDTQYF
TRBD1 TRBJ1-2 15 TRBV2 CASSATGGAAFGYTF
- TRBJ2-1 13 TRBV27 CASSLSVRSGQFF
- TRBJ2-5 16 TRBV18 CASSPPRVRTQETQYF
- TRBJ2-1 14 TRBV15 CATSRVGASAEQFF
TRBD2 TRBJ2-3 15 TRBV6-1 CASNPLAGGTDTQYF
TRBD1 TRBJ2-1 16 TRBV15 CATSREAGTGGNEQFF